The sequence of this T cell receptor beta chain was determined in a study of T cell repertoires in ileal Crohn's disease (dated by TCRdb to 2018 to 2020). Turning to the overall study: The median duration of disease was roughly 7.6 years, and at the time of surgery about 35% of patients were active smokers. Every patient underwent surgery because of a complication, which was stricturing disease in around 61% of cases and penetrating disease in roughly 39%. Roughly half of the patients were given postoperative therapy, with roughly 20 on anti-TNF agents and under 13 on thiopurines. MI samples were biopsies from the proximal margin of the surgical specimen. For commercial TCRB immunosequencing, 450 to 550 nanograms of biopsy DNA were submitted for each sample. The TCR repertoire was analysed in around 50 patients with Crohn's disease drawn from a prospective multicentre cohort. Running in parallel with the study was a multicentre cohort set up to find predictors of early endoscopic recurrence following ileocolonic resection. A Rutgeerts score higher than i0 was the definition used for endoscopic postoperative recurrence. A total of roughly 150 mucosal samples from some 60 patients were sequenced, collected from several sites on the surgical specimen as well as at postoperative endoscopy. General findings and caveats noted by the study authors: More high-frequency clones were carried by sorted CD8 T cells than by CD4 T cells, suggesting that mucosal expansions were mainly CD8. Only a subgroup of patients, of unstated size, had their mucosal CD4 and CD8 T cells sorted and sequenced. Endoscopic recurrence was found to be associated with higher high-frequency clone percentages at surgery, and recurrence was observed in all patients with clonality above 26.8% (18/57). Patients who were active smokers at surgery had a significantly higher proportion of clonal expansions than non-smokers (approximately 26% vs 17%, p=0.02).

The CDR3 spans 12 residues, from the cysteine through the phenylalanine. The only DNA kept is the CDR3, 36 bases in frame from the first base. From a lookup of the germline V gene (reference sequence), CDR1 and CDR2 are GTSNPN and SVGIG. Germline trimming: 3 bases from V, 5 bases from J; junction bases outside gene matches: 3. The library was generated by the immunoSEQ multiplex PCR assay. Adaptive Biotechnology amplified the CDR3 regions from genomic DNA with a two-step multiplex PCR designed to control amplification bias. Primers for every V and J gene segment were used in the first PCR, and barcodes and Illumina adapters were added in the second PCR. CDR3 libraries were sequenced using an Illumina instrument. Turning to the authors' computational methods: Analysis combined the vendor-provided pipelines with custom analysis of raw data in R/Bioconductor under R version 3.3.0. Clonality, which ranges from 0 to 1, was calculated as the inverse of the normalised Shannon entropy across all productive clones. The repertoire share taken up by the top 100 clones defined high-frequency clones, and only clones that passed a 95% confidence test were kept. Repertoire diversity was measured with the Simpson index, and overlap between samples was measured with the Morisita-Horn index. TCRdb carries this immuneACCESS record with in-frame sequences only. Its versions omit some clonotypes, under half of them owing to an unresolved V gene in the studies checked, with the rest unexplained. The D gene and trimming were derived from the DNA, and the V and J assignments and clone size from that table. For this sample there are roughly 3,200 clones; under 75% appear just once. The ten largest clones take up 25% of the sample.

Turning to this clone: The antigen it recognizes is unknown. Base qualities are not recorded, but no much larger clone differs from it by a single base.

In light of the paper, this sample's time point label describes: proximal margin of the surgical specimen (macroscopically non-inflamed). Adults with ileal or ileocolonic Crohn's disease and an indication for ileocolonic resection were eligible for inclusion. Whole ileal mucosal biopsies were stored frozen at -80°C before DNA extraction. Genomic DNA was extracted from frozen whole biopsies using a TRizol-based method and was quantified with a NanoDrop 2000 spectrophotometer. Recombination linked TRBV30 to TRBJ1-1; a stretch of 7 junction bases matches TRBD1. The TCR was taken from an adult with Crohn's disease. Input material: ileal tissue. The CDR3 protein is CAWRTGQTEAFF. The DNA reads TGTGCCTGGAGGACAGGGCAGACTGAAGCTTTCTTT.